The rows below give T cell receptor beta chains drawn from one sample of a study of shared clonotypes between healthy human individuals. The method was immunoSEQ multiplex PCR; TCRdb's version includes in-frame clones alone and lacks a portion of them. The data show about 660,000 clones, with 74% seen just once and about 1.8% held by the top ten. Material: memory CD4+ T cells sorted from blood. All receptors come from a woman in her twenties or thirties in good health. Both conserved end residues are part of each CDR3. D genes are given only for firm matches. Part of the rows lack a size; the others show once, few, many or a class for expanded clones.

v_gene	d_gene	j_gene	abundance	CDR3aa	CDR3nt
TRBV7-9	NA	TRBJ1-1	NA	CASSRTQGFLQDTEAFF	TGTGCCAGCAGCCGTACCCAGGGTTTCCTACAAGACACTGAAGCTTTCTTT
TRBV27	NA	TRBJ1-5	NA	CASSDYREGQPQHF	TGTGCCAGCAGCGACTACAGGGAGGGTCAGCCCCAGCATTTT
TRBV7-6	TRBD2	TRBJ2-1	NA	CASSLGLAGNYNEQFF	TGTGCCAGCAGCTTAGGACTAGCGGGAAACTACAATGAGCAGTTCTTC
TRBV5-4	NA	TRBJ2-4	few	CASSFLEQGGSNF	TGTGCCAGCAGCTTTTTGGAGCAGGGGGGTAGTAACTTC
TRBV28	NA	TRBJ1-6	NA	CASSLTSVDSPLHF	TGTGCCAGCAGTTTGACGTCAGTAGATTCACCCCTCCACTTT
TRBV7-6	NA	TRBJ2-1	NA	CASSLNTGSSYNEQFF	TGTGCCAGCAGCTTAAACACTGGTAGCTCCTACAATGAGCAGTTCTTC
TRBV15	NA	TRBJ2-7	few	CATSRDKAVSYEQYF	TGTGCCACCAGCAGAGATAAGGCGGTTTCCTACGAGCAGTACTTC
TRBV4-1	NA	TRBJ1-4	NA	CASSRQWDQEGEEKLFF	TGCGCCAGCAGTCGCCAGTGGGACCAGGAGGGGGAAGAAAAACTGTTTTTT
TRBV19	TRBD1	TRBJ2-7	NA	CASRNGQGGPYEQYF	TGTGCCAGTAGAAACGGACAGGGGGGGCCCTACGAGCAGTACTTC
TRBV5-6	TRBD1	TRBJ1-5	NA	CASSLADRGNQPQHF	TGTGCCAGCAGCTTGGCCGACAGGGGAAATCAGCCCCAGCATTTT
TRBV19	TRBD1	TRBJ2-3	NA	CASSSLGQGTDTQYF	TGTGCCAGTAGTAGCTTAGGACAGGGAACAGATACGCAGTATTTT
TRBV6-1	NA	TRBJ2-5	NA	CASSVGGAETQYF	TGTGCCAGCAGTGTCGGGGGAGCGGAGACCCAGTACTTC
TRBV11-3	NA	TRBJ2-1	NA	CASSRKKGEQFF	TGTGCCAGCAGCCGCAAGAAGGGTGAGCAGTTCTTC
TRBV27	NA	TRBJ2-7	NA	CASRRTSYEQYF	TGTGCCAGTCGAAGGACTTCTTACGAGCAGTACTTC
TRBV6-5	NA	TRBJ2-7	NA	CASSYDGVGYEQYF	TGTGCCAGCAGTTACGACGGGGTAGGGTACGAGCAGTACTTC
TRBV9	NA	TRBJ1-2	NA	CASSVAGAATGYTF	TGTGCCAGCAGCGTAGCTGGGGCAGCGACTGGCTACACCTTC
TRBV30	TRBD2	TRBJ2-7	NA	CAWSSGRAYEQYF	TGTGCCTGGAGTAGCGGGAGGGCCTACGAGCAGTACTTC
TRBV7-2	TRBD2	TRBJ2-3	NA	CASSLVGLAGGHEDF	TGTGCCAGCAGCTTAGTGGGACTAGCGGGAGGACATGAGGATTTT
TRBV7-6	NA	TRBJ2-3	NA	CASSLFPRSGGVDTQYF	TGTGCCAGCAGCTTATTCCCAAGATCCGGAGGCGTAGATACGCAGTATTTT
TRBV7-2	NA	TRBJ2-3	NA	CASSPKDTQYF	TGTGCCAGCAGCCCGAAAGATACGCAGTATTTT
TRBV28	TRBD1	TRBJ2-7	many	CASSFRRTGIYEQYF	TGTGCCAGCAGTTTCAGGAGGACAGGGATCTACGAGCAGTACTTC
TRBV14	TRBD2	TRBJ2-1	NA	CASSQVRGREGFYEQFF	TGTGCCAGCAGCCAAGTGCGAGGGCGGGAGGGCTTTTATGAGCAGTTCTTC
TRBV14	TRBD1	TRBJ1-2	NA	CASGQGSYGYTF	TGTGCCAGCGGACAGGGGTCATATGGCTACACCTTC
TRBV5-4	NA	TRBJ2-2	few	CASSDPSGNTGELFF	TGTGCCAGCAGCGACCCTTCTGGGAACACCGGGGAGCTGTTTTTT
TRBV5-1	TRBD2	TRBJ2-7	NA	CASSPGLAGTNEQYF	TGCGCCAGCAGCCCGGGACTAGCGGGAACCAACGAGCAGTACTTC
TRBV5-1	TRBD2	TRBJ2-1	few	CASSRSSGRYNEQFF	TGCGCCAGCAGCCGTAGTAGCGGGAGGTACAATGAGCAGTTCTTC
TRBV5-1	NA	TRBJ2-2	NA	CASSFRGNGNTGELFF	TGCGCCAGCAGCTTCAGGGGAAACGGGAACACCGGGGAGCTGTTTTTT
TRBV11-3	NA	TRBJ2-1	NA	CASSPRSSPTAYNEQFF	TGTGCCAGCAGCCCGAGATCCAGCCCCACCGCTTACAATGAGCAGTTCTTC
TRBV2	TRBD1	TRBJ1-3	NA	CASRGQPSSGNTIYF	TGTGCCAGCAGGGGACAGCCGAGCTCTGGAAACACCATATATTTT
TRBV28	NA	TRBJ1-3	NA	CASSFVGRGSGNTIYF	TGTGCCAGCAGTTTTGTGGGCAGAGGCTCTGGAAACACCATATATTTT
TRBV7-9	NA	TRBJ2-1	once	CASPETLAQSNEQFF	TGTGCCAGCCCCGAGACGCTAGCGCAGTCCAATGAGCAGTTCTTC
TRBV11-2	NA	TRBJ2-7	NA	CASSFGAFEQYF	TGTGCCAGCAGCTTTGGTGCATTTGAGCAGTACTTC
TRBV5-4	NA	TRBJ2-7	NA	CASRPLDSDEQYF	TGTGCCAGCAGACCACTCGATAGTGACGAGCAGTACTTC
TRBV5-5	TRBD2	TRBJ2-3	NA	CASSPRTSGTDTQYF	TGTGCCAGCAGCCCCAGGACTAGCGGGACGGATACGCAGTATTTT
TRBV2	NA	TRBJ1-4	NA	CASSGQGLQEKLFF	TGTGCCAGCAGCGGTCAGGGGTTGCAGGAAAAACTGTTTTTT
TRBV18	TRBD1	TRBJ1-5	NA	CASSQGAGQPQHF	TGTGCCAGCTCACAGGGGGCAGGGCAGCCCCAGCATTTT
TRBV30	TRBD1	TRBJ1-2	NA	CAWSDQGARVHGYTF	TGTGCCTGGAGTGATCAGGGGGCCAGGGTTCATGGCTACACCTTC
TRBV5-1	TRBD2	TRBJ2-1	NA	CASSLAEGVAGGQYNEQFF	TGCGCCAGCAGCTTGGCCGAAGGGGTTGCGGGAGGCCAATACAATGAGCAGTTCTTC
TRBV5-8	TRBD1	TRBJ2-5	NA	CASSSGTAQETQYF	TGTGCCAGCAGCTCCGGGACAGCACAAGAGACCCAGTACTTC
TRBV10-1	NA	TRBJ2-1	NA	CASSDDGGYNEQFF	TGCGCCAGCAGTGATGACGGGGGCTACAATGAGCAGTTCTTC
TRBV19	NA	TRBJ2-6	NA	CASSISGANVLTF	TGTGCCAGTAGTATCTCTGGGGCCAACGTCCTGACTTTC
TRBV7-2	NA	TRBJ1-4	NA	CASSLGGAREKLFF	TGTGCCAGCAGCTTAGGGGGGGCGCGTGAAAAACTGTTTTTT
TRBV5-1	NA	TRBJ1-1	NA	CASSGERTEAFF	TGCGCCAGCAGCGGGGAAAGGACAGAAGCTTTCTTT
TRBV25-1	NA	TRBJ2-2	once	CASSESPGQNTGELFF	TGTGCCAGCAGTGAATCTCCGGGACAGAACACCGGGGAGCTGTTTTTT
TRBV5-1	NA	TRBJ2-1	NA	CASSLALEGNEQFF	TGCGCCAGCAGCTTGGCACTAGAGGGCAATGAGCAGTTCTTC
TRBV2	TRBD1	TRBJ1-2	NA	CASTSGQGVYGYTF	TGTGCCAGCACCTCGGGACAGGGGGTTTATGGCTACACCTTC
TRBV2	TRBD2	TRBJ2-1	NA	CASDAGGAQYEQFF	TGTGCCAGCGACGCCGGGGGGGCGCAATATGAGCAGTTCTTC
TRBV27	NA	TRBJ2-1	few	CASSLSTVAEQFF	TGTGCCAGCAGTTTATCCACAGTGGCTGAGCAGTTCTTC
TRBV25-1	TRBD1	TRBJ1-2	NA	CASKQQGEGYTF	TGTGCCAGCAAGCAACAGGGGGAGGGCTACACCTTC
TRBV10-3	NA	TRBJ2-7	NA	CAISSDGGVREQYF	TGTGCCATCAGTTCGGACGGAGGGGTTCGGGAGCAGTACTTC
TRBV7-7	NA	TRBJ2-1	NA	CASSPSSSSYNEQFF	TGTGCCAGCAGCCCATCCTCGAGCTCCTACAATGAGCAGTTCTTC
TRBV7-8	NA	TRBJ1-2	NA	CASSLRARDYGYTF	TGTGCCAGCAGCTTACGGGCAAGGGACTATGGCTACACCTTC
TRBV6-4	NA	TRBJ1-2	NA	CASSRSLNYGYTF	TGTGCCAGCAGCCGATCGCTTAACTATGGCTACACCTTC
TRBV20-1	NA	TRBJ2-1	NA	CSARNEQFF	TGCAGTGCTAGGAACGAGCAGTTCTTC